The T cell receptor (beta chain) under discussion was sequenced for a study of blood T cells in healthy people across ages. Whole-study context: Every two T cells gave about one barcoded beta molecule via template switching. Overall study findings and caveats: Measured against age, TCR beta diversity per million T cells decreased in a roughly linear manner.

About this clonotype itself: Its antigen is still unknown.

The extraction recovered at least 5 micrograms of total RNA per sample. Through a sample-barcoded 5' primer and a J-beta primer mix, a second PCR was run for roughly 7 to 12 cycles. Each cDNA molecule was tagged by a template-switch adaptor that had 12 random nucleotides. TCRdb passed the 5' RACE reads through MiXCR, listing each CDR3 protein once. This repertoire shows 650,000 to 800,000 distinct CDR3 sequences, under 45% found once; its top ten account for roughly 19%. V was clipped by 0 bases and J by 0 bases; unmatched bases: 9. CDR1 and CDR2 from the germline V gene are LGHNA and YSLEER. The CDR3 extends over 20 amino acids.

This receptor was obtained from a man in his sixties in good health. The chain has TRBV4-3 and TRBJ2-6, with 9 positions matching TRBD2. The sample comprised blood. The CDR3 DNA sequence: TGCGCCAGCAGCCAAGATCGGCCCGGCGGGGGGGTCTCTGGGGCCAACGTCCTGACTTTC. Protein sequence: CASSQDRPGGGVSGANVLTF.